These 29 T cell receptor beta chains originate from one sample sequenced in a study of CD8 T cells in ankylosing spondylitis. One entry per CDR3 protein results from TCRdb running MiXCR on the 5' RACE reads. The sample includes around 340,000 distinct CDR3 sequences, more than 20% of them seen just once. The sample comprised blood, either unsorted or a sorted T cell fraction (not recorded which). The receptors originated from a male donor with ankylosing spondylitis or in good health (not recorded which).

This clonotype was found a few times. The gene calls are TRBV6-1 and TRBJ2-1, with TRBD1 matching 8 bases. J gave up 7 bases and V 6 bases, and 8 bases lay outside the gene matches. There are 14 residues in the CDR3. CDR1 MNHNS and CDR2 SASEGT come from the germline V gene. In DNA, the CDR3 is TGTGCCAGCAGAGGACAGGGAGAAAGTAATGAGCAGTTCTTC. It codes for CASRGQGESNEQFF.

This clonotype was observed a few times. This chain connects TRBV20-1 to TRBJ2-7, with a weak D call TRBD1 (5 bases). The CDR3 has 13 residues. V was shortened by 6 bases and J by 0 bases, with 12 bases between the two germline ends. Germline V gene sequence: CDR1 DFQATT, CDR2 SNEGSKA (reference sequence). The CDR3 DNA is TGCAGTGCCCTATGGGGCGGCTCCTACGAGCAGTACTTC. Amino acid sequence: CSALWGGSYEQYF.

This clonotype was counted between two and nine times. V gene TRBV4-1 combines with J gene TRBJ2-2, with D unclear. Trimming pared 0 bases from V and 4 bases from J, leaving 9 bases between. CDR1 and CDR2 from the germline V gene are MGHRA and YSYEKL. The CDR3 sequence is 15 residues long. Written as DNA, the CDR3 is TGCGCCAGCAGCCAAGATGCAGAGATCACCGGGGAGCTGTTTTTT. Translation gives CASSQDAEITGELFF.

The chain links TRBV29-1 to TRBJ1-6; D may be TRBD1 (5 bases). Germline CDR1 and CDR2: SQVTM and ANQGSEA. Trimming took off 4 bases at V and 1 base at J, with 11 bases between the two ends. This CDR3 has 15 residues. The CDR3 spells CSVGDGNSYNSPLHF. In DNA, the CDR3 is TGCAGCGTTGGGGACGGAAATTCCTATAATTCACCCCTCCACTTT.

This chain uses TRBV29-1 with TRBJ2-7; no clear D gene. The CDR3 sequence is 13 residues long. The V gene lost 0 bases and the J gene lost 9 bases, with 15 bases spanning the gap. Germline loops: CDR1 SQVTM, CDR2 ANQGSEA. The CDR3 region is CSVEEGGPLGQYF. CDR3 bases: TGCAGCGTTGAAGAGGGCGGACCTTTGGGGCAGTACTTC.

The J gene is TRBJ2-7, the V gene TRBV2; the match to TRBD1 covers 8 bases. This CDR3 comprises 13 residues. J lost 4 bases, V lost 6 bases, and 5 bases had no gene match. Germline loops: CDR1 SNHLY, CDR2 FYNNEI. The CDR3 DNA reads TGTGCCAGCAGGGGGACAGGTGTGTACGAGCAGTACTTC. This codes for CASRGTGVYEQYF.

The chain couples TRBV7-6 to TRBJ2-3, with 11 positions matching TRBD1. This CDR3 region has 17 residues. Germline V gene sequence: CDR1 SGHVS, CDR2 FNYEAQ. The junction had 8 bases not matched to a gene; V was cut back by 0 bases and J by 6 bases. The CDR3 loop is CASSLALGTGGRDTQYF. The CDR3 bases are TGTGCCAGCAGCTTAGCCCTGGGGACAGGGGGTCGGGATACGCAGTATTTT.

This clonotype showed up just a few times. The rearrangement uses TRBV7-9 and TRBJ2-1; D is perhaps TRBD1 or TRBD2 (5 bases each). Germline V gives CDR1 SEHNR, CDR2 FQNEAQ (reference sequence). This CDR3 has 17 amino acids. V was cut by 3 bases and J by 0 bases, with 15 bases left in between. Written as DNA, the CDR3 is TGTGCCAGCAGCTTTCCTACCGGGGACGCCTCCTACAATGAGCAGTTCTTC. This encodes CASSFPTGDASYNEQFF.

J is TRBJ2-1 and V is TRBV5-6, with TRBD2 as a possible D gene (7 bases). The V gene's germline CDR1 is SGHDT and CDR2 YYEEEE. Deletions cut 0 bases from V and 2 bases from J, with 12 bases between. The CDR3 is 16 amino acids. The CDR3 nucleotides are TGTGCCAGCAGCTTGGTAGGGGGGGGGACCTACAATGAGCAGTTCTTC. Translated: CASSLVGGGTYNEQFF.

V and J are TRBV21-1 and TRBJ2-1; the D call in the table, TRBD1, was not verified against the DNA. TRBV21-1 is a pseudogene segment. CDR3 length: 17 residues. The CDR3 reads CASSPSDGAGAYNEQFF. The CDR3, as DNA: TGTGCCAGCAGCCCCTCGGACGGGGCAGGGGCCTACAATGAGCAGTTCTTC.

V and J are TRBV27 and TRBJ2-1, with 10 nucleotides matching TRBD1. Trimming took 6 bases from V and 6 from J; bases not matched to a gene: 11. Germline CDR1 and CDR2: MNHEY and SMNVEV (reference sequence). CDR3 length equals 16 residues. The CDR3 loop reads CASSTLPGTGANEQFF. The DNA for the CDR3 is TGTGCCAGCAGCACTCTCCCCGGGACAGGGGCCAATGAGCAGTTCTTC.

The rearrangement joins TRBV11-2 to TRBJ2-1, with 7 bases matching TRBD2. The length of the CDR3 is 15 residues. J gave up 0 bases and V 5 bases, and 4 bases lay outside the gene matches. Germline CDR1 and CDR2: SGHAT and FQNNGV. CDR3 sequence (DNA): TGTGCCAGCAGCCCCGGACTAGACTCCTACAATGAGCAGTTCTTC. Translated, it gives CASSPGLDSYNEQFF.

The V call is TRBV6-5, the J call TRBJ1-2; 7 positions agree with TRBD1. Germline V CDR1 and CDR2: MNHEY, SVGAGI. The V and J ends lost 0 bases and 7 bases, in that order; junction bases with no gene match: 8. The CDR3 spans 15 residues. The CDR3 sequence is CASSYSKGAGSGYTF. The CDR3 DNA follows: TGTGCCAGCAGTTACTCGAAGGGGGCAGGGTCTGGCTACACCTTC.

V and J are TRBV6-1 and TRBJ2-7, with D tentatively TRBD1 (6 bases). The V and J ends lost 10 bases and 3 bases respectively, with 19 bases between them. Looked up from germline, CDR1 is MNHNS and CDR2 is SASEGT. There are 14 residues in the CDR3. CDR3 region: CATLGYRAGYEQYF. CDR3 nucleotide sequence: TGTGCCACCCTAGGGTACAGGGCGGGCTACGAGCAGTACTTC.

This clonotype was observed at least ten times. The V and J genes are TRBV12-3 or TRBV12-4 and TRBJ2-5; possibly TRBD2 for D (6 bases). The ends were cut back, 3 bases at V and 4 bases at J, with 15 bases in the middle. There are 15 residues in the CDR3. The CDR3 reads CASSLPRAEGETQYF. CDR3 sequence (DNA): TGTGCCAGCAGTTTGCCCAGGGCGGAGGGAGAGACCCAGTACTTC.

This chain uses TRBV14 with TRBJ2-7, with no clear D. The V end lost 1 base, the J end lost 3 bases, and 10 bases lay between the germline ends. This CDR3 has 14 residues. The germline V gene encodes CDR1 SGHDN and CDR2 FVKESK. The chain's CDR3 is CASSQAEQGYEQYF. CDR3 DNA: TGTGCCAGCAGCCAAGCGGAACAAGGCTACGAGCAGTACTTC.

The V gene is TRBV29-1, the J gene TRBJ2-3, with 9 bases aligning to TRBD1. The CDR3 sequence is 17 residues long. After removal of 1 base from V and 5 bases from J, the junction contained 13 bases not matched to a gene. Germline-derived CDR1 and CDR2 are SQVTM and ANQGSEA. CDR3 residues: CSVEGAKGTGFRDTQYF. In DNA, the CDR3 is TGCAGCGTTGAAGGTGCTAAGGGGACAGGGTTTAGAGATACGCAGTATTTT.

The chain couples TRBV29-1 to TRBJ2-7, with D possibly being TRBD1 (5 bases). The germline gives CDR1 SQVTM, CDR2 ANQGSEA. V was trimmed by 0 bases and J by 0 bases, leaving 12 bases between them. The CDR3 contains 15 residues. The CDR3 coding sequence is TGCAGCGTTGAAGATAAAACAGGAGTCTCCTACGAGCAGTACTTC. It translates to CSVEDKTGVSYEQYF.

The chain has TRBV4-1 and TRBJ2-2; 7 bases are a match to TRBD1. Germline values: CDR1 MGHRA, CDR2 YSYEKL. The CDR3 runs to 16 residues. V was pared by 1 base and J by 1 base, with 3 bases of the junction left unmatched. The chain's CDR3 is CASSQGQGENTGELFF. For the CDR3, the DNA is TGCGCCAGCAGCCAAGGGCAGGGGGAGAACACCGGGGAGCTGTTTTTT.

V and J are TRBV4-1 and TRBJ1-1; D remains unclear. CDR3 size: 15 residues. Trimming took off 1 base at V and 1 base at J, with 10 bases between the two ends. Germline V gene lookup returns CDR1 MGHRA and CDR2 YSYEKL. CDR3 in DNA: TGCGCCAGCAGCCAAGTCGGCCTTCCGAACACTGAAGCTTTCTTT. It specifies CASSQVGLPNTEAFF.

In this sample, this clonotype turned up a few times. The DNA for the CDR3 is TGTGCCAGCAGCGCCTCGACCGGGCAGGAAGCCTACGAGCAGTACTTC. This sequence encodes CASSASTGQEAYEQYF. The chain carries TRBV9 and TRBJ2-7; no definite D call. The V end lost 3 bases, the J end lost 2 bases, and 18 bases lay between the germline ends. Germline lookup yields CDR1 SGDLS and CDR2 YYNGEE. The CDR3 spans 16 residues.

CDR3 in DNA: TGTGCCTGGGGGACAGGGGCTGGGGCCAACGTCCTGACTTTC. Translation gives CAWGTGAGANVLTF. The chain recombines TRBV30 with TRBJ2-6, with 10 bases lining up with TRBD1. Per the germline V gene, CDR1 is GTSNPN and CDR2 is SVGIG (reference sequence). The CDR3 is 14 amino acids. V shed 5 bases, J shed 2 bases, and the junction held 0 bases outside the gene matches.

The CDR3: CASSIPGVSTYEQYF. CDR3 coding DNA: TGTGCCAGTAGTATCCCCGGGGTATCCACCTACGAGCAGTACTTC. The chain carries TRBV19 and TRBJ2-7, with TRBD2 as a possible D gene (5 bases). With 3 bases removed from V and 2 bases from J, the gap between germline ends came to 14 bases. This CDR3 is 15 amino acids long. CDR1 and CDR2 from the germline V gene are LNHDA and SQIVND (reference sequence).

In this sample, this clonotype turned up a few times. This chain uses TRBV12-3 or TRBV12-4 with TRBJ2-1, with TRBD2 identical over 11 bases. Trimming took 2 bases from V and 2 from J; bases not matched to a gene: 5. This CDR3 has 17 residues. CDR3 region: CASSLWSSGGPYNEQFF. Written as DNA, the CDR3 is TGTGCCAGCAGTTTATGGTCTAGCGGGGGGCCCTACAATGAGCAGTTCTTC.

Only a few counts were recorded for this clonotype. J is TRBJ2-7 and V is TRBV12-3 or TRBV12-4, with D hard to call. The V and J ends lost 6 bases and 2 bases respectively, with 8 bases between them. The CDR3 has 12 amino acids. CDR3 sequence (DNA): TGTGCCAGCAGCACAGCCCCCTACGAGCAGTACTTC. It specifies CASSTAPYEQYF.

This clonotype turned up a few times. The rearrangement joins TRBV6-5 to TRBJ2-3; D is tentatively TRBD1 or TRBD2 (6 bases each). Trimming removed 4 bases at V and 11 bases at J, with 16 bases between. The CDR3 runs to 13 residues. Germline CDR1 and CDR2: MNHEY and SVGAGI. CDR3 coding DNA: TGTGCCAGCAGTTTCGGCCCGGGGGCCAGGCAGTATTTT. This gives the protein CASSFGPGARQYF.

This clonotype was counted between two and nine times. The chain has TRBV5-5 and TRBJ2-5, with TRBD1 as a possible D gene (6 bases). Per the germline V gene, CDR1 is SGHKS and CDR2 is YYEKEE (reference sequence). The germline V and J ends were trimmed by 4 bases and 5 bases, with 15 bases remaining between them. This CDR3 has 14 residues. Here the CDR3 reads CASSLVGAMETQYF. DNA for the CDR3: TGTGCCAGCAGCCTCGTGGGGGCCATGGAGACCCAGTACTTC.

The CDR3 here is CASSLDPGLALDTQYF. Here the CDR3 DNA reads TGTGCCAGCAGCTTAGACCCCGGACTAGCGTTGGATACGCAGTATTTT. This chain links TRBV2 with TRBJ2-3; TRBD2 matches 9 bases. CDR3 length: 16 amino acids. Germline CDR1 reads SNHLY; CDR2 reads FYNNEI. The trim removed 6 bases at V and 6 bases at J, leaving 13 bases unmatched.

The rearrangement joins TRBV12-3 or TRBV12-4 to TRBJ1-2; D unclear. The CDR3 contains 13 residues. Trimming removed 5 bases at V and 12 bases at J, with 19 bases between. The CDR3 loop reads CASSGDWGGRDTF. In nucleotides, the CDR3 is TGTGCCAGCAGTGGGGATTGGGGAGGCCGGGACACCTTC.